This TCR beta chain comes out of a study of blood T cell repertoires in COVID-19. Turning to the study itself: PBMCs, B-cell-depleted T cells, or T cells provided the cDNA or gDNA that made up the material.

As originally analysed: Counts of nucleated cells, estimated from reference gene primer amplification, were obtained. The protocol was immunoSEQ multiplex PCR, while the TCRdb copy is restricted to in-frame clones and leaves out a portion. V, J and clone size are those of that table, while D and trimming were read from the DNA. The top ten clones hold around 6% of a sample with 70,000 to 95,000 clones, approximately 92% of them seen once. V was clipped by 2 bases and J by 8 bases, with 11 bases between them. This CDR3 has 13 amino acids. Germline CDR1 and CDR2: LGHDT and YNNKEL (reference sequence). The chain combines TRBV3-1 (or the pseudogene TRBV3-2) with TRBJ2-3, with D possibly being TRBD1 (6 bases). This TCR came from an older woman with active COVID-19. The sequenced sample was peripheral blood. The CDR3 DNA is TGTGCCAGCAGCCAAAACAGGGACGTTACGCAGTATTTT. Amino acids: CASSQNRDVTQYF.